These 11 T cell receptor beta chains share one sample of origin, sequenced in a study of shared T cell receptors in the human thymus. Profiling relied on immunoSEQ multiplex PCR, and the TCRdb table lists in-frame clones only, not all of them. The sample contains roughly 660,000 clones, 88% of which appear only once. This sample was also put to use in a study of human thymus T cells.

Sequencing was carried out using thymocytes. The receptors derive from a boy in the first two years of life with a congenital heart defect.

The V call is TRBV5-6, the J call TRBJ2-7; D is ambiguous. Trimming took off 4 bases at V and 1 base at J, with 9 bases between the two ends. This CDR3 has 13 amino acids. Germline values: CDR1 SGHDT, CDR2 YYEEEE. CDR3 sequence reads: CASSPRVSYEQYF. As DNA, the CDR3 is TGTGCCAGCAGCCCCCGCGTGTCCTACGAGCAGTACTTC.

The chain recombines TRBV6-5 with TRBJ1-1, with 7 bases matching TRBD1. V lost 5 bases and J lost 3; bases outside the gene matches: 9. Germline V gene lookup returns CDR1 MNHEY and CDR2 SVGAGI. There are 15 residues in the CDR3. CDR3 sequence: CASSPGTGTDTEAFF. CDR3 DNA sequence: TGTGCCAGCAGTCCCGGGACCGGGACAGACACTGAAGCTTTCTTT.

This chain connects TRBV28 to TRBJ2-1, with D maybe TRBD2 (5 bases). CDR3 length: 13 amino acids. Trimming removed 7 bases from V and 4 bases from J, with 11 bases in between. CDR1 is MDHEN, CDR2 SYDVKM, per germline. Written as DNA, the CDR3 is TGTGCCAGCAACCGTCGGGGTTACAATGAGCAGTTCTTC. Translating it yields CASNRRGYNEQFF.

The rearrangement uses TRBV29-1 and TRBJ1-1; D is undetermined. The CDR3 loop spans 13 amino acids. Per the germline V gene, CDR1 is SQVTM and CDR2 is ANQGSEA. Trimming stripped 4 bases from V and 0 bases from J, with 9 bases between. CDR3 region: CSVVRVMNTEAFF. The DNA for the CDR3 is TGCAGCGTTGTGAGGGTCATGAACACTGAAGCTTTCTTT.

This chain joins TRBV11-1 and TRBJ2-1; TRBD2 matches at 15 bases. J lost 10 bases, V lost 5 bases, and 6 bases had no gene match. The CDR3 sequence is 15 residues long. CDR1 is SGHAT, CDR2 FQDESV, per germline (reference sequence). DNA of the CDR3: TGTGCCAGCAGCCCGGGACTAGCGGGAGGTACCGAGCAGTTCTTC. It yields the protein CASSPGLAGGTEQFF.

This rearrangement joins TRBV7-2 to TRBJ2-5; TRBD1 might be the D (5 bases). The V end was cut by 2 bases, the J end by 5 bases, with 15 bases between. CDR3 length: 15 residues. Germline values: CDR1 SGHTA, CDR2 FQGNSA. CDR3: CASSLTASGKETQYF. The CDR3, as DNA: TGTGCCAGCAGCTTAACGGCGTCAGGGAAGGAGACCCAGTACTTC.

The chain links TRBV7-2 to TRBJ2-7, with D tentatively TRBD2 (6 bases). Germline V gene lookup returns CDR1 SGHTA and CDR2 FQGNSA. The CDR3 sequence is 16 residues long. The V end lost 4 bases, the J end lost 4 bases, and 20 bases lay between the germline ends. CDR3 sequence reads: CASSSVEGTGGYEQYF. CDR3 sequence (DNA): TGTGCCAGCAGCTCTGTAGAGGGGACTGGGGGTTACGAGCAGTACTTC.

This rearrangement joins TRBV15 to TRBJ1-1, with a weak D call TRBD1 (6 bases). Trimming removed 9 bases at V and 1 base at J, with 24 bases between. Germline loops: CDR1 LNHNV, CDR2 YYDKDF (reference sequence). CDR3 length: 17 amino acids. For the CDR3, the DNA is TGTGCCACTTCCAACGACCGGACAGAAAGCCGGAACACTGAAGCTTTCTTT. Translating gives CATSNDRTESRNTEAFF.

CDR3 bases: TGTGCCAGCAGTGAAGCGGAGGCGGCCAACATTCAGTACTTC. This translates into CASSEAEAANIQYF. The chain is built from TRBV6-1 and TRBJ2-4, with a tentative D call TRBD2 (5 bases). The CDR3 runs 14 residues. CDR1 is MNHNS, CDR2 SASEGT, per germline. V dropped 0 bases and J dropped 7 bases, with 10 bases sitting between them.

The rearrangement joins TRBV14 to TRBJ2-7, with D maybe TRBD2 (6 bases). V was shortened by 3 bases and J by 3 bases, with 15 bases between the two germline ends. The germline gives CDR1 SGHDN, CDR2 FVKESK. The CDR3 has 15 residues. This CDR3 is CASSQPGLAYYEQYF. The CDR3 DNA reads TGTGCCAGCAGCCAGCCGGGACTGGCATACTACGAGCAGTACTTC.

CDR3 sequence: CASSLRAESYEQYF. CDR3 coding DNA: TGTGCCAGCAGTTTGAGGGCGGAATCCTACGAGCAGTACTTC. J is TRBJ2-7 and V is TRBV28; TRBD2 might be the D (5 bases). Germline CDR1 and CDR2: MDHEN and SYDVKM. The CDR3 sequence is 14 residues long. Trimming stripped 3 bases from V and 1 base from J, with 10 bases between.